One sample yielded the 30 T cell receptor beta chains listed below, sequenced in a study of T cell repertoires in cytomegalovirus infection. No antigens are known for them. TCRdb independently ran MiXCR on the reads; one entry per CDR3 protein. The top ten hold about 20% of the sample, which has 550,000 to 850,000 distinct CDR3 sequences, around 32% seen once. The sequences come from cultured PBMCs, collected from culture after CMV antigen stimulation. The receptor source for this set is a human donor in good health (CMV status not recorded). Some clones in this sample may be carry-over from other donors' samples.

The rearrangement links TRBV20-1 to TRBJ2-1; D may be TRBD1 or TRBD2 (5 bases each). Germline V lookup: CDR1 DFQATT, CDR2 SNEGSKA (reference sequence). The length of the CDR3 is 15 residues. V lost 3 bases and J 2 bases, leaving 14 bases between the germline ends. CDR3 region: CSARRGLRAYNEQFF. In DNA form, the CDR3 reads TGCAGTGCTAGGAGGGGTCTCAGGGCCTACAATGAGCAGTTCTTC.

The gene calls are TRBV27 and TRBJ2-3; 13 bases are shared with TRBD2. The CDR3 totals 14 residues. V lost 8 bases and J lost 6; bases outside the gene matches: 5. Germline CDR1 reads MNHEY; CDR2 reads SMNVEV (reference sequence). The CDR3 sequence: CASQLAGGPDTQYF. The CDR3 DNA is TGTGCCAGCCAACTAGCGGGGGGGCCGGATACGCAGTATTTT.

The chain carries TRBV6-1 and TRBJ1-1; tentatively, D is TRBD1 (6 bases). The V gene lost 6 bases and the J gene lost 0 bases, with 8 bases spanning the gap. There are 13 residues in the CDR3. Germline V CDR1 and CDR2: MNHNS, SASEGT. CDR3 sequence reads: CASRRTVNTEAFF. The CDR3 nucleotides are TGTGCCAGCAGGAGGACAGTGAACACTGAAGCTTTCTTT.

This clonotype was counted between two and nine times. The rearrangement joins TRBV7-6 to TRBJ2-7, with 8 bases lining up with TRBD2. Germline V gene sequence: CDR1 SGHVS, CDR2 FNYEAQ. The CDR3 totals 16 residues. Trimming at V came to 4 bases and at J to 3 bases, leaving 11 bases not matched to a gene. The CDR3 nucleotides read TGTGCCAGCAGCTCCGCGCCACTAGCGGAGCTCTACGAGCAGTACTTC. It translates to CASSSAPLAELYEQYF.

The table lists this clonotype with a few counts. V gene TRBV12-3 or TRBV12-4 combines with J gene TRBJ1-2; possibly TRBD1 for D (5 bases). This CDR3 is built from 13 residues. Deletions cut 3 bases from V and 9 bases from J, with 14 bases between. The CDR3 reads CASSLGGKASYTF. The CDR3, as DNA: TGTGCCAGCAGTTTGGGGGGTAAGGCGAGCTACACCTTC.

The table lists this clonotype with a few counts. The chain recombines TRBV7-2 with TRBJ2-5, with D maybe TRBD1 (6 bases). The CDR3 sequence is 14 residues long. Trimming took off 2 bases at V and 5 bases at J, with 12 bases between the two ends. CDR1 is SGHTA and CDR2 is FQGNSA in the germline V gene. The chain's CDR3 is CASSLRGYRETQYF. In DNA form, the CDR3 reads TGTGCCAGCAGCTTAAGGGGGTACAGGGAGACCCAGTACTTC.

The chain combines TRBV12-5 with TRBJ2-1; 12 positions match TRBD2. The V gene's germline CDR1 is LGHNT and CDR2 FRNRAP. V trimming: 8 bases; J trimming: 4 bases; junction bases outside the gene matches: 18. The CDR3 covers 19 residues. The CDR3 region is CASTDTASGRALWYNEQFF. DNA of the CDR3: TGTGCTAGTACGGACACGGCTAGCGGGAGGGCCCTTTGGTACAATGAGCAGTTCTTC.

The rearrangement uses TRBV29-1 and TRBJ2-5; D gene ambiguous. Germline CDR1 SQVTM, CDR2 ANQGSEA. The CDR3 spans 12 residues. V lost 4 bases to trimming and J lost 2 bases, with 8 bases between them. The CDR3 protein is CSVAPEQETQYF. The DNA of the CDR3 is TGCAGCGTTGCTCCGGAACAAGAGACCCAGTACTTC.

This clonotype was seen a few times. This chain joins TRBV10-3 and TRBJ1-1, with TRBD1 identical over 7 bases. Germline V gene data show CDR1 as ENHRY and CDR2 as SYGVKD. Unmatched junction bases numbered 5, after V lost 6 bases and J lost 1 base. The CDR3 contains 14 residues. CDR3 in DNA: TGTGCCATCAGCCGACAGGGAACGAACACTGAAGCTTTCTTT. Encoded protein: CAISRQGTNTEAFF.

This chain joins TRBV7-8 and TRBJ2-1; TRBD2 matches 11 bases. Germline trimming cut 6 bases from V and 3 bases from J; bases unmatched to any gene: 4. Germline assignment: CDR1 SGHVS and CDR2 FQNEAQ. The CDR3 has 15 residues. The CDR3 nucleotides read TGTGCCAGCAGGTTGGGACTAGCGGACTACAATGAGCAGTTCTTC. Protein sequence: CASRLGLADYNEQFF.

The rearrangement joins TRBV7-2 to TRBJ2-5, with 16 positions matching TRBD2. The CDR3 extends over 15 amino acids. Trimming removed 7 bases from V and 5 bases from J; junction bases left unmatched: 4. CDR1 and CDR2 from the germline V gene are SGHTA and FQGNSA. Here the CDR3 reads CASTGLAGGSETQYF. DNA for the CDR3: TGTGCCAGCACGGGACTAGCGGGGGGGTCGGAGACCCAGTACTTC. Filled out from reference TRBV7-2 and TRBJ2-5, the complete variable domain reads GAGVSQSPSNKVTEKGKDVELRCDPISGHTALYWYRQSLGQGLEFLIYFQGNSAPDKSGLPSDRFSAERTGGSVSTLTIQRTQQEDSAVYLCASTGLAGGSETQYFGPGTRLLVL.

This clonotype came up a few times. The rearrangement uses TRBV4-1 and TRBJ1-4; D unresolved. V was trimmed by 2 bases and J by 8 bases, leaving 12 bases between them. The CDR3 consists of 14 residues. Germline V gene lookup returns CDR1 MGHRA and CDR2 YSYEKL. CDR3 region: CASSQLGSDEKLFF. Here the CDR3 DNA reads TGCGCCAGCAGCCAACTGGGATCTGACGAAAAACTGTTTTTT.

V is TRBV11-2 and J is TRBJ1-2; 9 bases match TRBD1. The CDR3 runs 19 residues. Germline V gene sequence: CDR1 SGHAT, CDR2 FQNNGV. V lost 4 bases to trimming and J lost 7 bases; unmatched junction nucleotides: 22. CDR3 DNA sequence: TGTGCCAGCAGCTCGCTCCAGGGCCGAGGTTGGGACAGGGAGTCTGGCTACACCTTC. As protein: CASSSLQGRGWDRESGYTF.

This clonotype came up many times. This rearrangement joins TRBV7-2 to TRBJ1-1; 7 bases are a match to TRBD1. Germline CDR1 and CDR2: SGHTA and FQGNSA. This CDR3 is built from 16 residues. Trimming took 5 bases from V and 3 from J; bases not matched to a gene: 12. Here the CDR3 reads CASSLPGTVGDTEAFF. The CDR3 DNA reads TGTGCCAGCAGCCTACCCGGGACAGTGGGGGACACTGAAGCTTTCTTT.

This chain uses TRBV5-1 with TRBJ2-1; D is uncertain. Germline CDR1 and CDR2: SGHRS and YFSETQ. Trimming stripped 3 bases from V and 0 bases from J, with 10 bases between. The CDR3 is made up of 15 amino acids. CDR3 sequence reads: CASSSLLISYNEQFF. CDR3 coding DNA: TGCGCCAGCAGCTCCTTGCTGATCTCCTACAATGAGCAGTTCTTC.

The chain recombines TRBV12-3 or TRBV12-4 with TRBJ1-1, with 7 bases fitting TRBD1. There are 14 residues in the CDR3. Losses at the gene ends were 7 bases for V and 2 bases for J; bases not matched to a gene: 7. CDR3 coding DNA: TGTGCCAGCACCCCGGGACAGCGTAACACTGAAGCTTTCTTT. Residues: CASTPGQRNTEAFF.

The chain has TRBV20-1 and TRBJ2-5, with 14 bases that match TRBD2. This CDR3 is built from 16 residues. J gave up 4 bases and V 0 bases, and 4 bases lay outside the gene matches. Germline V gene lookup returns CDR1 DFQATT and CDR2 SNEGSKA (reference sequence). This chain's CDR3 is CSAREMGLAGVETQYF. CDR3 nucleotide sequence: TGCAGTGCTAGAGAAATGGGACTAGCGGGAGTAGAGACCCAGTACTTC.

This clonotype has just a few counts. The CDR3 region is CASSEAGLTDTQYF. For the CDR3, the DNA is TGTGCCAGCAGTGAAGCGGGGCTGACAGATACGCAGTATTTT. This chain connects TRBV6-1 to TRBJ2-3; the D gene is possibly TRBD1 (5 bases). V was shortened by 0 bases and J by 3 bases, with 7 bases between the two germline ends. CDR1 is MNHNS, CDR2 SASEGT, per germline. The CDR3 covers 14 residues.

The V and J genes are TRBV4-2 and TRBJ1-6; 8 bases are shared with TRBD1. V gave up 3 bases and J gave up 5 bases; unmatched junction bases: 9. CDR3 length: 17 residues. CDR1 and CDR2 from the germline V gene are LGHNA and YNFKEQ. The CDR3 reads CASSQSRDRSDNSPLHF. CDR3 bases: TGTGCCAGCAGCCAGTCCCGGGACAGGTCGGATAATTCACCCCTCCACTTT.

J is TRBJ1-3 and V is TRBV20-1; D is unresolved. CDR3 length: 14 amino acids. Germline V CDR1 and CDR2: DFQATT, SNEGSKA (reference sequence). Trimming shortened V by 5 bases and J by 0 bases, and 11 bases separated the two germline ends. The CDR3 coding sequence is TGCAGTGCTGGCCAATCAAGCTCTGGAAACACCATATATTTT. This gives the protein CSAGQSSSGNTIYF.

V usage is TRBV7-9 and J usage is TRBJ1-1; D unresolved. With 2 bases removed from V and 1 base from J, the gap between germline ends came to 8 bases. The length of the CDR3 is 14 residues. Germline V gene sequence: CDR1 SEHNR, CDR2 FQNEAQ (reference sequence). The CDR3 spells CASSLSASNTEAFF. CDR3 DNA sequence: TGTGCCAGCAGCTTAAGTGCCTCGAACACTGAAGCTTTCTTT. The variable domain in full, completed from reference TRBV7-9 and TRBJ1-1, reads DTGVSQNPRHKITKRGQNVTFRCDPISEHNRLYWYRQTLGQGPEFLTYFQNEAQLEKSRLLSDRFSAERPKGSFSTLEIQRTEQGDSAMYLCASSLSASNTEAFFGQGTRLTVV.

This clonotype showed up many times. This CDR3 is CASSAGVQETQYF. CDR3 nucleotide sequence: TGTGCCAGCAGCGCCGGGGTCCAAGAGACCCAGTACTTC. The chain links TRBV7-2 to TRBJ2-5, with a possible D match to TRBD2 (5 bases). CDR1 is SGHTA, CDR2 FQGNSA, per germline. The CDR3 consists of 13 residues. The V end lost 5 bases, the J end lost 1 base, and 8 bases lay between the germline ends. Full variable domain (missing parts from reference TRBV7-2 and TRBJ2-5): GAGVSQSPSNKVTEKGKDVELRCDPISGHTALYWYRQSLGQGLEFLIYFQGNSAPDKSGLPSDRFSAERTGGSVSTLTIQRTQQEDSAVYLCASSAGVQETQYFGPGTRLLVL.

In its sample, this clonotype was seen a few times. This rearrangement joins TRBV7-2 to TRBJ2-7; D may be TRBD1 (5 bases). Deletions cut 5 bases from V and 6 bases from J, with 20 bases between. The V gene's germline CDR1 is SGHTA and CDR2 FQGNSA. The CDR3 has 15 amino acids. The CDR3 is CASSRDWAGWFEQYF. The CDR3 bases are TGTGCCAGCAGCCGCGACTGGGCAGGGTGGTTCGAGCAGTACTTC.

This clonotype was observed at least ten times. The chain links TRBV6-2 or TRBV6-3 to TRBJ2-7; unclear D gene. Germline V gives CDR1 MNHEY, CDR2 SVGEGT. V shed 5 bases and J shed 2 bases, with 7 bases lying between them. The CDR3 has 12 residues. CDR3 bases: TGTGCCAGCAGTCCCGCGGCCTACGAGCAGTACTTC. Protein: CASSPAAYEQYF.

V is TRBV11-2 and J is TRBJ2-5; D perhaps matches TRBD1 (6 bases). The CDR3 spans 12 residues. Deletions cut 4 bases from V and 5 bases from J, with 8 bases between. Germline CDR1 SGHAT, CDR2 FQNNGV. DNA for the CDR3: TGTGCCAGCAGCTCTGACAGGGAGACCCAGTACTTC. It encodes CASSSDRETQYF.

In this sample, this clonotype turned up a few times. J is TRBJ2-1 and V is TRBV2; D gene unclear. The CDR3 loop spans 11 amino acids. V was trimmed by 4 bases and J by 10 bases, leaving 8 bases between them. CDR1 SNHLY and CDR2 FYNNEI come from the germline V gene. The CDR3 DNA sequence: TGTGCCAGCAGTGTTTTTCTAGAGCAGTTCTTC. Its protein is CASSVFLEQFF.

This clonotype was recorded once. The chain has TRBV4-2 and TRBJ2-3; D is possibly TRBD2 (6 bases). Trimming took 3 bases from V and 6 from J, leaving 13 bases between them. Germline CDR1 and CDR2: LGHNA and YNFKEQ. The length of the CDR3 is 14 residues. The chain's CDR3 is CASSQGGVLDTQYF. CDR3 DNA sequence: TGTGCCAGCAGCCAGGGCGGGGTACTGGATACGCAGTATTTT.

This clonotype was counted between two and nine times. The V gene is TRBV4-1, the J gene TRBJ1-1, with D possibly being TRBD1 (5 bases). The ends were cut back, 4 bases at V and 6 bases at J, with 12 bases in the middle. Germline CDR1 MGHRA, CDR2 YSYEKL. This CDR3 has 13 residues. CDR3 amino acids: CASSLWGRAEAFF. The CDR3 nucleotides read TGCGCCAGCAGCCTTTGGGGGAGGGCTGAAGCTTTCTTT.

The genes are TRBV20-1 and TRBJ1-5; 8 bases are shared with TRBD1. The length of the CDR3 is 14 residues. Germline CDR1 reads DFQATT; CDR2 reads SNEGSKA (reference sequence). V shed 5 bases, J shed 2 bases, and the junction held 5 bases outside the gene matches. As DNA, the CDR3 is TGCAGTGCTGGCAGGGGGCTTGGCAATCAGCCCCAGCATTTT. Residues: CSAGRGLGNQPQHF.

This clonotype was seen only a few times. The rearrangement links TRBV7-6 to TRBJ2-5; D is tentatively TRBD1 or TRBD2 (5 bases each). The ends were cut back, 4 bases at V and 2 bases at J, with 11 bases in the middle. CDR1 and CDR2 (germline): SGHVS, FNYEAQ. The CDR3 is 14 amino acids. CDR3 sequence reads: CASSYGTLQETQYF. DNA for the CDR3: TGTGCCAGCAGCTACGGGACCCTACAAGAGACCCAGTACTTC.